A single T cell receptor (beta chain) is shown here with its context. This sample stems from a study of blood T cells in healthy people across ages. Combining a sample-barcoded 5' primer with a J-beta primer mix, a second PCR ran for roughly 7 to 12 cycles. TCRdb analysed the 5' RACE reads with MiXCR anew, one entry per CDR3 protein. This table has hundreds of thousands of distinct CDR3 sequences, 45% to 60% appearing once. CDR3 length: 15 residues. Trimming pared 5 bases from V and 7 bases from J, leaving 21 bases between. This receptor was taken from a woman older than 75 in good health. The chain combines TRBV12-3 or TRBV12-4 with TRBJ2-7; D may be TRBD1 (6 bases). Sample: blood. CDR3 loop: CASSPRTATYNEQYF. CDR3 nucleotides: TGTGCCAGCAGTCCCCGGACAGCTACTTACAATGAGCAGTACTTC.